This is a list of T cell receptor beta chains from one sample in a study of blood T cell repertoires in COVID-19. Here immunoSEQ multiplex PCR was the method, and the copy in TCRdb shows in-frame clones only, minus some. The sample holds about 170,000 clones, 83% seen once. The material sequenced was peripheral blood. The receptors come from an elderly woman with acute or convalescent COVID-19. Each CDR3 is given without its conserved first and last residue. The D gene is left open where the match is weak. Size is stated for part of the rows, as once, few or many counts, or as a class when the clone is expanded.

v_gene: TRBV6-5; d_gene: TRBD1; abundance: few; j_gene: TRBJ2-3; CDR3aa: ASSPRQGRTDTQY
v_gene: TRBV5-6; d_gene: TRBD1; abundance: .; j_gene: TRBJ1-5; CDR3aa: ASRRTGVNQPQH
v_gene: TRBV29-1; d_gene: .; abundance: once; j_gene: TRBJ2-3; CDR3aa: SVGDISQSTQY
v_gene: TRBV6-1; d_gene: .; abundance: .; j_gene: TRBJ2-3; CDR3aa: ASSEVGVSGTDTQY
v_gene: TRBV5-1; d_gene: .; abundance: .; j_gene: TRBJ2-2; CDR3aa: ASSPYAGGRTGELF
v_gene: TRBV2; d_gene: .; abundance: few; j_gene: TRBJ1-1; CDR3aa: ASSGDTNTEAF
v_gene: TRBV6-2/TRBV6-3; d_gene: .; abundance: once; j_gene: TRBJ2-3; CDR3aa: ASSALQGGDDTQY
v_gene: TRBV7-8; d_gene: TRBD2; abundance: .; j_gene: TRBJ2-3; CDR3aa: ASSVSGGRDTQY
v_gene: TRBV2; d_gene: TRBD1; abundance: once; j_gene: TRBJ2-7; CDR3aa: ASTRDRGGEQY
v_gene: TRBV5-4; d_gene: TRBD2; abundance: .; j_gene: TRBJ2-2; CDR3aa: ASSLASGANTGELF
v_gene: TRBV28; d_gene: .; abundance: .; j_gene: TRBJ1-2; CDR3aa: ASSPGGGYT
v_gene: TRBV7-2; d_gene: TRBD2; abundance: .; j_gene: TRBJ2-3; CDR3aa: ASSLGASGRISQY
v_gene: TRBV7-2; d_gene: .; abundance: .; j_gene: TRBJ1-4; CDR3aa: ASSEQGQNEKLF
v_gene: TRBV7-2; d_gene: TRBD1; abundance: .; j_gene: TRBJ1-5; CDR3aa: ASSLVRGEYQPQH
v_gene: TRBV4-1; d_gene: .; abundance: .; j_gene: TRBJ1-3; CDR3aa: ASSQEGQSGNTIY
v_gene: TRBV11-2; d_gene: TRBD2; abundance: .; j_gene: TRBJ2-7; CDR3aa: ASSPGALAGNEQY
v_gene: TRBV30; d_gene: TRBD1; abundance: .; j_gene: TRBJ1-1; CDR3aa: ASNGQGIITEAF
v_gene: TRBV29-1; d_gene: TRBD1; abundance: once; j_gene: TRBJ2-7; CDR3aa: SVEGTGAYEQY
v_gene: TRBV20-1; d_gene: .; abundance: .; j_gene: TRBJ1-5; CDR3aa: SASVSRARITGNQPQH
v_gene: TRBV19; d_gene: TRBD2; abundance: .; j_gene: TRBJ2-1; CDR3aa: ASSIRGERDGEQF
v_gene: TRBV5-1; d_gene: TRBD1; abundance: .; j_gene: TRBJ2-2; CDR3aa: ASSLRTGSTGELF
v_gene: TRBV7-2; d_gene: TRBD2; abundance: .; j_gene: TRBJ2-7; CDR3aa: ASRPPGLAGGGEQY
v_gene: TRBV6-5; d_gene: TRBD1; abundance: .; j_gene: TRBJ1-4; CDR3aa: ASHPGTARNEKLF
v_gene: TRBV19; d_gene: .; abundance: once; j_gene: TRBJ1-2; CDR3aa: ASSIGRRTYGYT
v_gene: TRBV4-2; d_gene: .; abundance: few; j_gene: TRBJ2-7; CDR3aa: ASSQDWRLGYEQY
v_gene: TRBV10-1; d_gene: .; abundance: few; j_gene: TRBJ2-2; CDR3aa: ASSIRGSGELF
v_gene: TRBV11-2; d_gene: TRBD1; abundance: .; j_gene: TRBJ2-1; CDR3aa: ASSLVGTGGSNEQF
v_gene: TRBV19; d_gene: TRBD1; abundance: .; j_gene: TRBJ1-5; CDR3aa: ASSEGTGDQPQH
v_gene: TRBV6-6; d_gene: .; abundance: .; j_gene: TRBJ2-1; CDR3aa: ASSQSPGRKNEQF
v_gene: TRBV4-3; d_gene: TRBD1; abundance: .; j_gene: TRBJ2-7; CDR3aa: ASSLVWDSSYEQY
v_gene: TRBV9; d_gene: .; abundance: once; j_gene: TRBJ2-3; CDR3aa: ASSVQGAPTDTQY
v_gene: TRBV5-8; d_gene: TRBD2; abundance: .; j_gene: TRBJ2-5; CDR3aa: ASSLSGRETQY
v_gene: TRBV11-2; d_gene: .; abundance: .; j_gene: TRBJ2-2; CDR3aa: ASSLRGVRNTGELF
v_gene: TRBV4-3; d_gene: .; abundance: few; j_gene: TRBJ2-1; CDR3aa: ASSQETGTYNEQF
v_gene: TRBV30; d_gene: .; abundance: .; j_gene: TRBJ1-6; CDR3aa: AWRPTPISSYNSPLH
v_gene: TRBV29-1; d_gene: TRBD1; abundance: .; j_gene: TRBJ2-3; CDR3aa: SVGQGTDTQY
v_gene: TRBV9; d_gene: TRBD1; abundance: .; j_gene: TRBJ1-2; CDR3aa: ASQPGDRGIYGYT
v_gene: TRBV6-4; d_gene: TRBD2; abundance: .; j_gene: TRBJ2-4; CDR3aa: ASSPQGLAMRPRGNIQY
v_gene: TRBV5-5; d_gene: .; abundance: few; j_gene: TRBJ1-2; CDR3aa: ASRDAGFGYT
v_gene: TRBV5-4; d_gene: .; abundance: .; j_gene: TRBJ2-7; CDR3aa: ASSLDRSYEQY